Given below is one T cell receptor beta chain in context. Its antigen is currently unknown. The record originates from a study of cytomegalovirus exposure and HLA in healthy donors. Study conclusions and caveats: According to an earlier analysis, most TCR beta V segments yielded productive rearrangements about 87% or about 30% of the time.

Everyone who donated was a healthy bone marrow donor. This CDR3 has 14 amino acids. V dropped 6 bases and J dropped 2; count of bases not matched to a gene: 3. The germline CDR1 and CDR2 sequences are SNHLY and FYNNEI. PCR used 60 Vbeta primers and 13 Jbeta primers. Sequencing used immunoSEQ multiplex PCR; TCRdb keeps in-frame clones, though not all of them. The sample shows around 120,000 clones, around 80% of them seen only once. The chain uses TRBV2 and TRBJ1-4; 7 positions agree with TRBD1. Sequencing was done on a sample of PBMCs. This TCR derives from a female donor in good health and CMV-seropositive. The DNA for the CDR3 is TGTGCCAGCAGACAGGGGACGACTAATGAAAAACTGTTTTTT. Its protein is CASRQGTTNEKLFF.